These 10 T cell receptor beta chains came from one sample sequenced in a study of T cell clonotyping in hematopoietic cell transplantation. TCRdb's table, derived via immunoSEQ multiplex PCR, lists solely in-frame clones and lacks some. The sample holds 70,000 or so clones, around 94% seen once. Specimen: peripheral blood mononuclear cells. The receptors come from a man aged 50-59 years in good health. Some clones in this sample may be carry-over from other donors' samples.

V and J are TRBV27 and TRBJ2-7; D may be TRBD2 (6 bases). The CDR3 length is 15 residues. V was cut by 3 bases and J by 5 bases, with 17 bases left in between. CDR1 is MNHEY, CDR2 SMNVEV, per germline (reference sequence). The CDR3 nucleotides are TGTGCCAGCAGTTTGTTCGGGGGTCACGGGCACGAGCAGTACTTC. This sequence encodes CASSLFGGHGHEQYF.

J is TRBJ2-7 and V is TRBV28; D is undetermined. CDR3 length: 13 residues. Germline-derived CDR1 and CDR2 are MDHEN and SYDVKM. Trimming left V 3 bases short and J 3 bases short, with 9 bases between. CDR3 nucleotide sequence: TGTGCCAGCAGTTTCGGGCAGGACTACGAGCAGTACTTC. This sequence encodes CASSFGQDYEQYF.

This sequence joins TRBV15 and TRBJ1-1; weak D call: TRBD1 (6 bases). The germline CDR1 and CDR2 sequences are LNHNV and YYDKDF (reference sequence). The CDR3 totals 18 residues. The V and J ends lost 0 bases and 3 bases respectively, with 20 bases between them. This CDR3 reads CATSRETGRGGRDTEAFF. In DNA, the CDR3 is TGTGCCACCAGCAGAGAGACGGGAAGGGGGGGCCGTGACACTGAAGCTTTCTTT.

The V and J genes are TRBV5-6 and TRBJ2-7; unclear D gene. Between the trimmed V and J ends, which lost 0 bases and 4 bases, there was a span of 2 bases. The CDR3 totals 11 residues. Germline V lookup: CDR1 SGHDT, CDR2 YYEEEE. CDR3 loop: CASSLAYEQYF. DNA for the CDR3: TGTGCCAGCAGCTTGGCTTACGAGCAGTACTTC.

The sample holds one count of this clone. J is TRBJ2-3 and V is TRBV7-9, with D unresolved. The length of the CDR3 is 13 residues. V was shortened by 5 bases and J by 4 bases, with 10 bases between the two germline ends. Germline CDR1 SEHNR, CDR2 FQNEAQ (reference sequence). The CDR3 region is CASSRTTADTQYF. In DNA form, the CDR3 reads TGTGCCAGCAGCCGAACTACGGCAGATACGCAGTATTTT.

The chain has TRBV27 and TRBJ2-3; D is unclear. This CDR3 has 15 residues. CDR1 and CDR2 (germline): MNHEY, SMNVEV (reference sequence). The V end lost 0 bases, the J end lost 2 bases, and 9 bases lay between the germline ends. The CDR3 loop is CASSLSSLLTDTQYF. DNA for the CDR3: TGTGCCAGCAGTTTATCGAGTCTACTCACAGATACGCAGTATTTT.

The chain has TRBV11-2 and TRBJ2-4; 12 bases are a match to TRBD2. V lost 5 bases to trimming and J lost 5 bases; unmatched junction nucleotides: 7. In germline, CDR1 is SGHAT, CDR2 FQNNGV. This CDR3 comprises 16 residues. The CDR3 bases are TGTGCCAGCAGCGCTCTAGCGGGGGGGCGCGAAAACATTCAGTACTTC. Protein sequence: CASSALAGGRENIQYF.

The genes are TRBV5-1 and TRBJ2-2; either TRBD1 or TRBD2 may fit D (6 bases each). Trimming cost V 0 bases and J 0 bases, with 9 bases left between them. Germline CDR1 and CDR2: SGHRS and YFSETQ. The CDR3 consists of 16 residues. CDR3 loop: CASSLEGGPNTGELFF. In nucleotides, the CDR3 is TGCGCCAGCAGCTTGGAGGGGGGCCCGAACACCGGGGAGCTGTTTTTT. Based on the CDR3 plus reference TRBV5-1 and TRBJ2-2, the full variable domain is KAGVTQTPRYLIKTRGQQVTLSCSPISGHRSVSWYQQTPGQGLQFLFEYFSETQRNKGNFPGRFSGRQFSNSRSEMNVSTLELGDSALYLCASSLEGGPNTGELFFGEGSRLTVL.

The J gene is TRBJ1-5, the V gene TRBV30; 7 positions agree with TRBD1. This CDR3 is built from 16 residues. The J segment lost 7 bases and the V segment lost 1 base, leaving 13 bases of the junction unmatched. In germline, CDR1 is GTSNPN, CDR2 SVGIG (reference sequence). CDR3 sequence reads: CAWSASGTVGFQPQHF. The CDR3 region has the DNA TGTGCCTGGAGTGCCTCAGGGACAGTCGGGTTCCAGCCCCAGCATTTT. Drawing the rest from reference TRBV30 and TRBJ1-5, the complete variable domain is SQTIHQWPATLVQPVGSPLSLECTVEGTSNPNLYWYRQAAGRGLQLLFYSVGIGQISSEVPQNLSASRPQDRQFILSSKKLLLSDSGFYLCAWSASGTVGFQPQHFGDGTRLSIL.

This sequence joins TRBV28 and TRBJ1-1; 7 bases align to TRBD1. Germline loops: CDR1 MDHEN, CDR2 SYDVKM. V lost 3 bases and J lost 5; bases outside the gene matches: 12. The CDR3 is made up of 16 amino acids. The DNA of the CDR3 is TGTGCCAGCAGTTTGACAGGGTTTACTCCCTTTACTGAAGCTTTCTTT. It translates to CASSLTGFTPFTEAFF.